This T cell receptor (beta chain) was identified during a study of vaccination effects on CD4 cells after COVID-19. Notes on this clone: Antigen specificity is unknown.

The CDR3 covers 13 residues. Germline V gene lookup returns CDR1 WSHSY and CDR2 SAAADI. V shed 4 bases and J shed 4 bases, with 11 bases lying between them. Findings of the study overall: Marked clonal contraction was seen in infection- and vaccine-induced clones late after vaccination.

Before any sequencing was done, the ViraFEST assay used viral peptide pools to expand antigen-specific CD4+ T cells. The authors isolated CD4+ T cells after around nine days of culture. Each participant was administered two doses of either the BNT162b2 or the mRNA-1273 vaccine. Some 2 million PBMC were placed in each well, which was supplemented with 10 IU/ml IL-2 and roughly 10 ug/ml peptides. Generated by immunoSEQ multiplex PCR, the TCRdb table keeps only in-frame clones and is missing some. The sample holds 20,000 to 30,000 clones; around four fifths are singletons and the top ten take 7.8%. This material consisted of CD4+ T cells from PBMCs cultured with SARS-CoV-2 spike peptides, taken after COVID-19 vaccination. The chain joins TRBV10-2 to TRBJ2-7; a weak D match, TRBD2 (6 bases). The source of this sequence is a human donor who received a COVID-19 vaccine. CDR3 region: CASSGPGAYEQYF. The CDR3, as DNA: TGCGCCAGCAGTGGACCGGGAGCTTACGAGCAGTACTTC.